Sequencing of this T cell receptor (beta chain) was carried out in a study of T-cell memory formation after mild COVID-19. TCRdb re-called the 5' RACE reads with MiXCR, one entry per CDR3 protein. The sample lists some 45,000 distinct CDR3 sequences, roughly a quarter seen once, with around two fifths in the top ten. The CDR3 is 15 residues long. The V gene lost 6 bases and the J gene lost 4 bases, with 16 bases spanning the gap. In germline, CDR1 is MDHEN, CDR2 SYDVKM. This chain links TRBV28 with TRBJ2-1; no firm D call. The sample comprised PBMCs or a T cell subset sorted from them (not recorded which). The sequence was collected from a man younger than 35 who had mild COVID-19 (a few samples of this study predate the infection). Cell type and time point are not known. The CDR3 DNA reads TGTGCCAGCAGACCCCCGGGCCAAACATACAATGAGCAGTTCTTC. This gives the protein CASRPPGQTYNEQFF.